A selection of T cell receptor beta chains follows, all from one sample in a study of blood T cell repertoires in COVID-19. TCRdb keeps only in-frame clones here, not all; method: immunoSEQ multiplex PCR. In the table there are 150,000 to 190,000 clones, around 87% of which are singletons. Sequencing input: peripheral blood. The receptors shown here come from a woman aged 35 to 49 with acute or convalescent COVID-19. The CDR3 runs from the conserved cysteine through the conserved F or W. The order of the fields is J gene, V gene, clone size, D gene, CDR3 protein, CDR3 DNA. The D gene is left open where the match is weak. Size values are once, few and many counts, or a class for expanded clones, and some rows have none.

TRBJ1-1 | TRBV9 | NA | NA | CASSVDGGNTEAFF | TGTGCCAGCAGCGTAGACGGGGGTAACACTGAAGCTTTCTTT
TRBJ1-6 | TRBV5-1 | NA | NA | CASSVTANSPLHF | TGCGCCAGCAGCGTGACAGCTAATTCACCCCTCCACTTT
TRBJ2-5 | TRBV6-5 | NA | TRBD1 | CASSSAQDRGQETQYF | TGTGCCAGCAGTTCCGCCCAGGACAGGGGACAAGAGACCCAGTACTTC
TRBJ1-2 | TRBV4-1 | NA | NA | CASSQKPEANYGYTF | TGCGCCAGCAGCCAAAAACCCGAGGCTAACTATGGCTACACCTTC
TRBJ2-7 | TRBV11-2 | NA | NA | CASTHSGSYEQYF | TGTGCCAGCACCCACTCGGGCTCCTACGAGCAGTACTTC
TRBJ2-3 | TRBV27 | NA | TRBD1 | CASSDLDRGADTQYF | TGTGCCAGCAGCGACTTGGACAGGGGGGCAGATACGCAGTATTTT
TRBJ2-7 | TRBV30 | once | NA | CAGLQATYEQYF | TGTGCCGGACTGCAGGCCACCTACGAGCAGTACTTC
TRBJ2-2 | TRBV7-9 | NA | NA | CASSLLVGAGELFF | TGTGCCAGCAGCTTACTGGTCGGGGCCGGGGAGCTGTTTTTT
TRBJ2-2 | TRBV27 | NA | TRBD1 | CASSLSRQGTTTGELFF | TGTGCCAGCAGTTTATCAAGACAGGGTACGACCACCGGGGAGCTGTTTTTT
TRBJ1-6 | TRBV5-1 | NA | NA | CASSLVAGDPLHF | TGCGCCAGCAGCTTGGTAGCCGGGGATCCCCTCCACTTT